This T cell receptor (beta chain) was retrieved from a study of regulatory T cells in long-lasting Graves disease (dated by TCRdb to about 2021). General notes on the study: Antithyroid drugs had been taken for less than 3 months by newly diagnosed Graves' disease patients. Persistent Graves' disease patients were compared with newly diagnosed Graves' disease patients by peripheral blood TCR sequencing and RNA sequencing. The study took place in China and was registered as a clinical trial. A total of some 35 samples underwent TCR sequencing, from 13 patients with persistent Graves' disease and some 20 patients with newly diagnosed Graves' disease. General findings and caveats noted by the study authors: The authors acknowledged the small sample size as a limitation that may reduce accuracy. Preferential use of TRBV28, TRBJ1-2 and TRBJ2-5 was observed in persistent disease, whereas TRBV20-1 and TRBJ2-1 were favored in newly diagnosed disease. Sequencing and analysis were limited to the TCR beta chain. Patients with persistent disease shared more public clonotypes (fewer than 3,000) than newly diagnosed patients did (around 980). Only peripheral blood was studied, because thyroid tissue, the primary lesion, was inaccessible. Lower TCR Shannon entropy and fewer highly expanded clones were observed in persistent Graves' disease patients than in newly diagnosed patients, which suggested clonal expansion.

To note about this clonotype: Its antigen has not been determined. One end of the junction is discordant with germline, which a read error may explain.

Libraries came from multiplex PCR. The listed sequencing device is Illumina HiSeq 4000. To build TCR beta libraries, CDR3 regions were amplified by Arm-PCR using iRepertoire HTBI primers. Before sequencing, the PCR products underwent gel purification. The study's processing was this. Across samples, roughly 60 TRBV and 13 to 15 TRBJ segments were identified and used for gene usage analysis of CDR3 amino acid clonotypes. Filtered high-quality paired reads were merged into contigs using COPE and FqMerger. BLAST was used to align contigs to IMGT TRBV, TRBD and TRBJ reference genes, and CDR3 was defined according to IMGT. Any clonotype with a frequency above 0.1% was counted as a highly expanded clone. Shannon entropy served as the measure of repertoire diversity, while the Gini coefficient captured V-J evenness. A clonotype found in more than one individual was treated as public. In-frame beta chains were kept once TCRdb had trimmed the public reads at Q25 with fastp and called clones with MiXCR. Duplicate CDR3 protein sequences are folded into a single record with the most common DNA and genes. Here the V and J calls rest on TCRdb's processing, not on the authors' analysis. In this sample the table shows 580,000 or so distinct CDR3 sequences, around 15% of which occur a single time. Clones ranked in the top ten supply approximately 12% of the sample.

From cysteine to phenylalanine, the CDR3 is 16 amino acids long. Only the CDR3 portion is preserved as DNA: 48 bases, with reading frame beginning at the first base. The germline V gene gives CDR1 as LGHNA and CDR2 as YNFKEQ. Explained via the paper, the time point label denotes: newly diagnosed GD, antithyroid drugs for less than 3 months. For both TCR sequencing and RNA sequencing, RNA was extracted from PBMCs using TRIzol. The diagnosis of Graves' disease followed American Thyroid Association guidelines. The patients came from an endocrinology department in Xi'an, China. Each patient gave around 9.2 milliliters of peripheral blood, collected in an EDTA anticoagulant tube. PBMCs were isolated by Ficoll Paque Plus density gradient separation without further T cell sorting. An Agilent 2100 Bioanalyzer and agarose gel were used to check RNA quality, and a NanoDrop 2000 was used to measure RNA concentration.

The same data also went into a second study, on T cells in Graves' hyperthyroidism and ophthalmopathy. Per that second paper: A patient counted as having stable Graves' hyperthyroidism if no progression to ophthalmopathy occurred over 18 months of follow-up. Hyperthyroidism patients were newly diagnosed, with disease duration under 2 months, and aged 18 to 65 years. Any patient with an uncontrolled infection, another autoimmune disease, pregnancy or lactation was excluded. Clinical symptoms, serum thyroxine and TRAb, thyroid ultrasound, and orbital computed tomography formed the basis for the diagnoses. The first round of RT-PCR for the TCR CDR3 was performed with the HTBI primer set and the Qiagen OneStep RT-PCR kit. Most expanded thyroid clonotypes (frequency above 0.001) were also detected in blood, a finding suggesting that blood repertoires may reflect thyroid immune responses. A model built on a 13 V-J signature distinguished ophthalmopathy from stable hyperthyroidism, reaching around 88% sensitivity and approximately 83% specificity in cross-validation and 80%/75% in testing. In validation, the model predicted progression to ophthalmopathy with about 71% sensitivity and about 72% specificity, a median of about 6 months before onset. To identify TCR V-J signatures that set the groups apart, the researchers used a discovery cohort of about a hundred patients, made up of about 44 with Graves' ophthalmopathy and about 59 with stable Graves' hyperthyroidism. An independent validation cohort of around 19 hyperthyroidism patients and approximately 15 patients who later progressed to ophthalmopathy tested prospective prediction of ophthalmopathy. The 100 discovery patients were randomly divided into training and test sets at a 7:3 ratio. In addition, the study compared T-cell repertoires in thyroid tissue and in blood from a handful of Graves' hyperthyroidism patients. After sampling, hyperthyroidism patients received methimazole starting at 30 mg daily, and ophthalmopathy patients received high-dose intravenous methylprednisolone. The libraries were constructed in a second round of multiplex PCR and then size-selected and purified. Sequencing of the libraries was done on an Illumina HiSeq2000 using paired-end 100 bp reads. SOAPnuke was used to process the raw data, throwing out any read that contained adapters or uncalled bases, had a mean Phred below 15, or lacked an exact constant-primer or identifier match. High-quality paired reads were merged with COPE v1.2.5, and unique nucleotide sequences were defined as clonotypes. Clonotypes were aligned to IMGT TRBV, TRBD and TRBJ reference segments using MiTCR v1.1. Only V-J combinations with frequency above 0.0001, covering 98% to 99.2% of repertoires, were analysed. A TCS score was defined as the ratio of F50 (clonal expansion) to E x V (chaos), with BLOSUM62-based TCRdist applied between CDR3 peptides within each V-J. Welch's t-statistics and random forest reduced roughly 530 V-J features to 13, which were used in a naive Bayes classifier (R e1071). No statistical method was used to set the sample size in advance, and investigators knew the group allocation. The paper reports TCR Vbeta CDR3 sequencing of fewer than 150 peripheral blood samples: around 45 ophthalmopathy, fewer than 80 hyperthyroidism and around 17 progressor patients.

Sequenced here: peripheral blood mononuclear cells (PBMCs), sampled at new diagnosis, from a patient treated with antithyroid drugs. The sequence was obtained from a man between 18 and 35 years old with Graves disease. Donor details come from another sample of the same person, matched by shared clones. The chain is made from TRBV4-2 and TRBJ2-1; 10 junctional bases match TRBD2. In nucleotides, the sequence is TGTGCCAGCAGCCAAGAGCGAGCGGGGGGGCAAGAGACCCGGTACTTC. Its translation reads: CASSQERAGGQETRYF.